This T cell receptor beta chain comes out of a study of OX40 agonist ivuxolimab in advanced cancers. Overall study context: An agonistic human IgG2 monoclonal antibody against OX40 (CD134) was given. Study conclusions and caveats: The study observed clonal expansion of CD4+ and CD8+ blood T cells by week 6 at 0.1 to 3.0 mg/kg. Low normalized T-cell clonal expansion was also seen in some nonresponders. Compared with others, partial responders at 0.1-3.0 mg/kg displayed clonal expansion among the lowest.

CDR1 and CDR2 (germline): SGHRS, YFSETQ. Trimming removed 8 bases at V and 5 bases at J, with 10 bases between. The CDR3 loop spans 12 amino acids. Measured with immunoSEQ multiplex PCR; TCRdb has only the in-frame clones, and not every one. The sample shows 50,000 to 80,000 clones, 91% of them seen only once. With respect to this clone: Its specificity is unknown.

The receptor was derived from an adult with an advanced solid tumor such as melanoma, head and neck, liver or kidney cancer. The sequencing here drew on CD4+ or CD8+ T cells sorted from blood, taken in a trial of the OX40 agonist ivuxolimab. The V and J genes are TRBV5-1 and TRBJ2-2; possible D gene TRBD2, 5 bases. Written as DNA, the CDR3 is TGCGCCAGTCACAGAGGGACCGGGGAGCTGTTTTTT. Its translation: CASHRGTGELFF.